The 20 T cell receptor beta chains given below trace back to one sample, sequenced in a study of blood T cells in healthy people across ages. Through a sample-barcoded 5' primer and a J-beta primer mix, a second PCR was run for roughly 6 to 11 cycles. TCRdb reanalysed the 5' RACE reads using MiXCR and keeps one entry per CDR3 protein. The sample records 660,000 or so distinct CDR3 sequences, around three fifths being singletons. Sequenced input: blood. All receptors derive from a man aged 55 to 70 in good health.

J is TRBJ1-4 and V is TRBV4-2; 10 bases are shared with TRBD1. Germline assignment: CDR1 LGHNA and CDR2 YNFKEQ. The CDR3 sequence is 16 residues long. V was pared by 0 bases and J by 8 bases, with 6 bases of the junction left unmatched. In DNA, the CDR3 is TGTGCCAGCAGCCAAGATCTGGGGGGACAGGGGGAAAAACTGTTTTTT. This encodes CASSQDLGGQGEKLFF.

This clonotype was counted between two and nine times. This chain uses TRBV6-5 with TRBJ2-6; the D is unclear. The CDR3 covers 17 residues. Germline CDR1 is MNHEY and CDR2 is SVGAGI. V gave up 5 bases and J gave up 0 bases, with 14 bases separating them. The CDR3 DNA follows: TGTGCCAGCAGTCTACGGACGGTCCGCTCTGGGGCCAACGTCCTGACTTTC. It is translated as CASSLRTVRSGANVLTF.

DNA of the CDR3: TGTGCCAGCAGTTCTTCTTTTCTGGCCCTCCACTTT. Translation gives CASSSSFLALHF. V gene TRBV6-6 combines with J gene TRBJ1-6; D is uncertain. V lost 4 bases and J lost 14, with 12 bases in between. Germline lookup yields CDR1 MNHNY and CDR2 SVGAGI (reference sequence). This CDR3 has 12 residues.

V usage is TRBV15 and J usage is TRBJ2-3; D not certain. V lost 2 bases and J lost 5, with 5 bases in between. Germline V lookup: CDR1 LNHNV, CDR2 YYDKDF (reference sequence). CDR3 length: 12 residues. This chain's CDR3 is CATSRSLDTQYF. The CDR3, as DNA: TGTGCCACCAGCAGAAGCTTAGATACGCAGTATTTT.

This clonotype was picked up a small number of times. V and J are TRBV11-2 and TRBJ1-2, with D uncertain. This CDR3 has 14 residues. Between the trimmed V and J ends, which lost 3 bases and 4 bases, there was a span of 12 bases. The germline CDR1 and CDR2 sequences are SGHAT and FQNNGV. In nucleotides, the CDR3 is TGTGCCAGCAGCTTCCCCGTAGACGGCTATGGCTACACCTTC. Encoded protein: CASSFPVDGYGYTF.

The chain carries TRBV20-1 and TRBJ1-1; no definite D call. The CDR3 contains 14 residues. V lost 2 bases to trimming and J lost 4 bases, with 14 bases between them. CDR1 and CDR2 (germline): DFQATT, SNEGSKA (reference sequence). CDR3 loop: CSARSRTATTEAFF. The CDR3 bases are TGCAGTGCTAGATCCCGCACAGCCACCACTGAAGCTTTCTTT.

The chain joins TRBV7-9 to TRBJ1-2; 8 nucleotides agree with TRBD1. Germline lookup yields CDR1 SEHNR and CDR2 FQNEAQ (reference sequence). Losses at the gene ends were 3 bases for V and 5 bases for J; bases not matched to a gene: 5. The CDR3 is 14 amino acids. The CDR3 is CASSLVQGAYGYTF. The CDR3 DNA reads TGTGCCAGCAGCTTGGTGCAGGGGGCGTATGGCTACACCTTC. The full variable domain, its missing parts supplied by reference TRBV7-9 and TRBJ1-2, is DTGVSQNPRHKITKRGQNVTFRCDPISEHNRLYWYRQTLGQGPEFLTYFQNEAQLEKSRLLSDRFSAERPKGSFSTLEIQRTEQGDSAMYLCASSLVQGAYGYTFGSGTRLTVV.

The chain joins TRBV5-6 to TRBJ1-4; unclear D gene. V was pared by 0 bases and J by 5 bases, with 14 bases between. The CDR3 is made up of 16 amino acids. Germline V lookup: CDR1 SGHDT, CDR2 YYEEEE. CDR3 sequence: CASSLGSGNPNEKLFF. The CDR3 DNA is TGTGCCAGCAGCTTGGGGTCCGGGAACCCGAATGAAAAACTGTTTTTT.

The chain is built from TRBV5-1 and TRBJ2-7; 8 bases map to TRBD1. J gave up 2 bases and V 0 bases, and 7 bases lay outside the gene matches. The CDR3 covers 16 residues. The V gene's germline CDR1 is SGHRS and CDR2 YFSETQ. The CDR3 is CASSLDGQGLTYEQYF. The CDR3 DNA follows: TGCGCCAGCAGCTTGGATGGACAGGGCTTAACCTACGAGCAGTACTTC. Looking up the rest from reference TRBV5-1 and TRBJ2-7 gives the full variable domain: KAGVTQTPRYLIKTRGQQVTLSCSPISGHRSVSWYQQTPGQGLQFLFEYFSETQRNKGNFPGRFSGRQFSNSRSEMNVSTLELGDSALYLCASSLDGQGLTYEQYFGPGTRLTVT.

The V call is TRBV4-1, the J call TRBJ1-6; the D is unclear. Deletions cut 1 base from V and 10 bases from J, with 5 bases between. This CDR3 spans 12 amino acids. The germline V gene encodes CDR1 MGHRA and CDR2 YSYEKL. The chain's CDR3 is CASSQVGSPLHF. CDR3 nucleotide sequence: TGCGCCAGCAGCCAAGTTGGGTCACCCCTCCACTTT.

The rearrangement uses TRBV7-2 and TRBJ1-3, with 11 positions matching TRBD1. V was clipped by 3 bases and J by 3 bases; unmatched bases: 4. The CDR3 is 16 residues long. CDR1 SGHTA and CDR2 FQGNSA come from the germline V gene. CDR3 in DNA: TGTGCCAGCAGCTTGAGGACAGGGGGCTTTGGAAACACCATATATTTT. This encodes CASSLRTGGFGNTIYF.

The chain combines TRBV5-1 with TRBJ2-5, with TRBD2 as a possible D gene (5 bases). Trimming pared 6 bases from V and 0 bases from J, leaving 9 bases between. From germline, CDR1 is SGHRS and CDR2 YFSETQ. The CDR3 consists of 13 residues. In nucleotides, the CDR3 is TGCGCCAGCAACGAGGGCAACCAAGAGACCCAGTACTTC. Its translation: CASNEGNQETQYF.

This chain connects TRBV20-1 to TRBJ2-2; tentatively, D is TRBD1 (5 bases). The CDR3 extends over 16 amino acids. The germline V and J ends were trimmed by 0 bases and 2 bases, with 13 bases remaining between them. CDR1 is DFQATT and CDR2 is SNEGSKA in the germline V gene (reference sequence). In nucleotides, the CDR3 is TGCAGTGCTAGAGATCTTCGAACAGGCAACACCGGGGAGCTGTTTTTT. It is translated as CSARDLRTGNTGELFF.

CDR3 region: CASSGPYRPIVVYNEQFF. The CDR3 DNA is TGTGCCAGCAGCGGACCGTACCGCCCCATTGTAGTCTACAATGAGCAGTTCTTC. The chain couples TRBV9 to TRBJ2-1, with no clear D. Germline CDR1 is SGDLS and CDR2 is YYNGEE. V gave up 3 bases and J gave up 3 bases, with 22 bases separating them. This CDR3 is 18 amino acids long.

The chain employs TRBV25-1 and TRBJ2-3; 7 positions match TRBD2. Trimming at V came to 8 bases and at J to 4 bases, leaving 9 bases not matched to a gene. The CDR3 is 14 residues long. Per germline, CDR1 MGHDK and CDR2 SYGVNS. Here the CDR3 reads CASSTGGTADTQYF. DNA for the CDR3: TGTGCCAGCTCGACGGGGGGAACGGCAGATACGCAGTATTTT.

This clonotype came up a few times. CDR3 DNA sequence: TGTGCCAGCAGTGAACGCGGGGAATCCAATGAGCAGTTCTTC. It specifies CASSERGESNEQFF. V and J are TRBV2 and TRBJ2-1, with D perhaps matching TRBD2 (6 bases). The V end was cut by 2 bases, the J end by 6 bases, with 11 bases between. CDR1 SNHLY and CDR2 FYNNEI come from the germline V gene. The CDR3 extends over 14 amino acids.

V usage is TRBV11-2 and J usage is TRBJ1-1, with 12 bases matching TRBD1. The CDR3 extends over 13 amino acids. V trimming: 5 bases; J trimming: 10 bases; junction bases outside the gene matches: 5. The V gene's germline CDR1 is SGHAT and CDR2 FQNNGV. The DNA for the CDR3 is TGTGCCAGCAGCCGGGGACAGGGGGCGGGAGCTTTCTTT. Protein sequence: CASSRGQGAGAFF.

The chain couples TRBV11-1 to TRBJ2-5; D remains ambiguous. TRBJ2-7 matches the DNA end more closely, so the J call is doubtful. CDR1 and CDR2 (germline): SGHAT, FQDESV (reference sequence). This CDR3 contains 10 residues. This CDR3 reads CASSFTEQYF. CDR3 sequence (DNA): TGTGCCAGCAGCTTTACCGAGCAGTACTTC.

The gene calls are TRBV7-8 and TRBJ1-5, with D tentatively TRBD1 (5 bases). Trimming pared 5 bases from V and 3 bases from J, leaving 11 bases between. Germline values: CDR1 SGHVS, CDR2 FQNEAQ. This CDR3 has 14 residues. The CDR3 region is CASSLDSFNQPQHF. DNA of the CDR3: TGTGCCAGCAGCCTCGACAGCTTCAATCAGCCCCAGCATTTT.

The chain has TRBV27 and TRBJ1-6; 7 bases align to TRBD1. Trimming removed 2 bases from V and 0 bases from J; junction bases left unmatched: 16. CDR3 length: 21 amino acids. Germline V gene sequence: CDR1 MNHEY, CDR2 SMNVEV (reference sequence). The CDR3 loop reads CASSLRLLPGQPSSYNSPLHF. The CDR3, as DNA: TGTGCCAGCAGTTTACGCCTTCTTCCGGGACAGCCGAGCTCCTATAATTCACCCCTCCACTTT.